This TCR beta chain appears in the sequencing data of a study of read filtering for tumor transcriptome and immune sequencing. The germline V gene encodes CDR1 SGHRS and CDR2 YFSETQ. There are 16 residues in the CDR3. The V end lost 3 bases, the J end lost 1 base, and 11 bases lay between the germline ends. The library was built from approximately 400 ng RNA with molecular barcoded adaptors for alpha/delta and beta/gamma chains. TCRdb reprocessed the reads via MiXCR and lists one record per CDR3 protein. In the table there are roughly 49,000 distinct CDR3 sequences, 20% of which are singletons. Bone marrow was sampled from every patient at the time of active disease.

V is TRBV5-1 and J is TRBJ2-6, with D unclear. This clonotype was obtained from a donor aged 40 or older with multiple myeloma. The specimen sequenced was a population of CD138-negative cells sorted from bone marrow. The CDR3 DNA is TGCGCCAGCAGCTCCGACGCGGTGTCTGGGGCCAACGTCCTGACTTTC. Its translation is CASSSDAVSGANVLTF.